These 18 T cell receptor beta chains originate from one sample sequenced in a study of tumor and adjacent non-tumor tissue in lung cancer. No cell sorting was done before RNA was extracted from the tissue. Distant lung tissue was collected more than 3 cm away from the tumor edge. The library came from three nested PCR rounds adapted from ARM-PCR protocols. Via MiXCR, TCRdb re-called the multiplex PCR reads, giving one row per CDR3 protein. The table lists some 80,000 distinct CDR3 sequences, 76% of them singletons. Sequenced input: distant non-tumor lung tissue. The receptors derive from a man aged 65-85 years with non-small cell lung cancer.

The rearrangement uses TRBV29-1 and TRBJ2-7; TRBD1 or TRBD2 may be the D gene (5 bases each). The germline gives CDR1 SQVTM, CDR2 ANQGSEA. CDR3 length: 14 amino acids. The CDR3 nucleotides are TGCGGCATTGAAAGGACGGGACCGACCTACGAGCAGTACTTC. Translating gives CGIERTGPTYEQYF.

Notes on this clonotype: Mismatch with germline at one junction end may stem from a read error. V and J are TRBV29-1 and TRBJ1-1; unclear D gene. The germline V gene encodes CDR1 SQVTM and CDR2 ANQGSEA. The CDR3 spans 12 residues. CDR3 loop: CRVVTERPEAFF. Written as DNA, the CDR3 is TGCAGGGTTGTGACGGAAAGGCCTGAAGCTTTCTTT.

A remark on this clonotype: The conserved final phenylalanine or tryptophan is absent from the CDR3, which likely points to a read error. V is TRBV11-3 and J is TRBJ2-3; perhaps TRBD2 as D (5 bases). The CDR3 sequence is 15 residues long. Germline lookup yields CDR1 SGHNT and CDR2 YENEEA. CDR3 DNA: TGTGCCAGCACCCGTCGGGAAGTATGCACAGATAGGCAGTATTTG. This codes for CASTRREVCTDRQYL.

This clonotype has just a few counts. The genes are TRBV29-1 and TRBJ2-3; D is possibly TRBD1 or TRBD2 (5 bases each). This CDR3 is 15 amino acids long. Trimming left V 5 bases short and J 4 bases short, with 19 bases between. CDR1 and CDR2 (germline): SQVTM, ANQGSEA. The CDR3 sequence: CSVTPGNGAADTQYF. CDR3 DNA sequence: TGCAGCGTTACACCCGGGAATGGGGCCGCAGATACGCAGTATTTT.

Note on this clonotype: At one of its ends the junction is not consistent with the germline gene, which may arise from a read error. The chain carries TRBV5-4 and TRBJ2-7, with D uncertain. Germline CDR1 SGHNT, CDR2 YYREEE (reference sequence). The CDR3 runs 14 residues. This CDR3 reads CAISALGMDYEQYF. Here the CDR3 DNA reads TGCGCCATCAGCGCGCTCGGCATGGACTACGAGCAGTACTTC.

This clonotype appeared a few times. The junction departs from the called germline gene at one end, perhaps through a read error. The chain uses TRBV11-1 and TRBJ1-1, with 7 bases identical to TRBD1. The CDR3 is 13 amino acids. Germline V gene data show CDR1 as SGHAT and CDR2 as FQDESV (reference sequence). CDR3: CTSSADRDTEAFF. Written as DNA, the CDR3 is TGTACCAGCAGCGCCGACAGGGATACTGAAGCTTTCTTT.

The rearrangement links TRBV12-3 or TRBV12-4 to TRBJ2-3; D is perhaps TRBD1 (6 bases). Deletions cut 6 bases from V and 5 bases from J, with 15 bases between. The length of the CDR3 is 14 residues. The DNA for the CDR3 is TGTGCCAGCAGCAGCGGTGGGGGCATAGATACGCAGTATTTT. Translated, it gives CASSSGGGIDTQYF.

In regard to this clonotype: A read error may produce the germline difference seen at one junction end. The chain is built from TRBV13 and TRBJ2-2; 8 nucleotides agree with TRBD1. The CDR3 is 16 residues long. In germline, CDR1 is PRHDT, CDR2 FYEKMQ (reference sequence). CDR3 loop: CAISLGTGLVTRELFF. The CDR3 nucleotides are TGTGCCATCAGCTTAGGGACAGGTTTGGTCACCAGGGAGCTGTTTTTT.

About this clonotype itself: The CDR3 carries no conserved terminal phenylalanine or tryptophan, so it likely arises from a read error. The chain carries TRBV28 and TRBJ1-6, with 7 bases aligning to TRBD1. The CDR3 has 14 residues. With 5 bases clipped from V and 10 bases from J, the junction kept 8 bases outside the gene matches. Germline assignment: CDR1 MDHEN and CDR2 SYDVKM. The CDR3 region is CASSPTGQRSPLHL. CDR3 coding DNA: TGTGCCAGCAGTCCGACAGGGCAGAGATCACCCCTCCACCTT.

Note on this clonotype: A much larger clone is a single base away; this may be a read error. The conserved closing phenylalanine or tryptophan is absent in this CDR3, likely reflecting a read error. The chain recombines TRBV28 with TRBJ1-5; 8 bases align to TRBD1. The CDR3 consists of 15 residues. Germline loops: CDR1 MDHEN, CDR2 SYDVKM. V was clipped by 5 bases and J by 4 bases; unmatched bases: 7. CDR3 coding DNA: TGTGCCAGCAGTCACCTCCGGACAGGGAATCAGCCCCAGCATTCT. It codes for CASSHLRTGNQPQHS.

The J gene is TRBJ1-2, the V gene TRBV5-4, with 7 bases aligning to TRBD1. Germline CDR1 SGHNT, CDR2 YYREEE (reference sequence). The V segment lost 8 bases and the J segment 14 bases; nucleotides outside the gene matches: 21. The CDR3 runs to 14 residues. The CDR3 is CARNGENRGEGETF. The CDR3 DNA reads TGTGCCAGAAACGGAGAAAACAGGGGTGAAGGAGAAACCTTC.

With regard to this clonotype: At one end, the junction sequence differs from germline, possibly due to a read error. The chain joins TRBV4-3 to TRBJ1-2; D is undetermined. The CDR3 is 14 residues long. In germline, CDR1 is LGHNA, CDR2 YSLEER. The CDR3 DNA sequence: TGCGCTAGCAGACAAGATGTGGACGGAGATGGCTACACCTTC. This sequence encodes CASRQDVDGDGYTF.

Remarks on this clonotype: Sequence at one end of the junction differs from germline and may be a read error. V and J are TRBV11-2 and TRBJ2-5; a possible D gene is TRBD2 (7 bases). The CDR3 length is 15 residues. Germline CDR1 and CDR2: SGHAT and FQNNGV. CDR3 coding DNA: TGTGCCAGCAGCTACAGGGACTACAGCCAAGAGACACAGTACTTC. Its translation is CASSYRDYSQETQYF.

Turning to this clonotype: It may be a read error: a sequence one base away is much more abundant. The CDR3 protein is CASSTETGTKNIQYF. Written as DNA, the CDR3 is TGTGCCAGCAGCACGGAAACGGGGACCAAAAACATTCAGTACTTC. The chain joins TRBV28 to TRBJ2-4, with D possibly matching TRBD2 (5 bases). This CDR3 comprises 15 residues. V was shortened by 6 bases and J by 2 bases, with 14 bases between the two germline ends. Looked up from germline, CDR1 is MDHEN and CDR2 is SYDVKM.

Here the CDR3 reads CSGVIQMNTEAFF. CDR3 sequence (DNA): TGCAGTGGTGTTATCCAGATGAACACTGAAGCTTTCTTT. V gene TRBV29-1 combines with J gene TRBJ1-1; no clear D. Germline V gene lookup returns CDR1 SQVTM and CDR2 ANQGSEA. CDR3 length: 13 amino acids. The whole variable domain, remainder taken from reference TRBV29-1 and TRBJ1-1, is SAVISQKPSRDICQRGTSLTIQCQVDSQVTMMFWYRQQPGQSLTLIATANQGSEATYESGFVIDKFPISRPNLTFSTLTVSNMSPEDSSIYLCSGVIQMNTEAFFGQGTRLTVV.

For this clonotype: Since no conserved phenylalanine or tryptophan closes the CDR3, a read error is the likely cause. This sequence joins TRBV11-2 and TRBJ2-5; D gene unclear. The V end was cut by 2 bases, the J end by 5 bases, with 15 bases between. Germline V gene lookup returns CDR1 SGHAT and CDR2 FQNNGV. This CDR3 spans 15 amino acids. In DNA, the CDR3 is TGTGCCAGCAGCTTAACTTGGACCCAGAGGGAGACCCAGTACTTA. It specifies CASSLTWTQRETQYL.

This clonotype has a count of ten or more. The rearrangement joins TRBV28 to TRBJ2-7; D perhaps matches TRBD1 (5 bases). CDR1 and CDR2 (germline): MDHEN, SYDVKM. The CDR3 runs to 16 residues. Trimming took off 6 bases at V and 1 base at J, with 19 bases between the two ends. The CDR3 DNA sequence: TGTGCCAGCAGCCCCATGACAGCCCGAGATTCCTACGAGCAGTACTTC. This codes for CASSPMTARDSYEQYF.

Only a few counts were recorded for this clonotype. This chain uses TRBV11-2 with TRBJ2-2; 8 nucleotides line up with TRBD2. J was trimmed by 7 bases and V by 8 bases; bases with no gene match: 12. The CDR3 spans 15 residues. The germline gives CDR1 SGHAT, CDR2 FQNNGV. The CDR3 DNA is TGTGCCAGCTGCATACACGGGGGGGTTGACGGGGAGCTGTTTTTT. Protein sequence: CASCIHGGVDGELFF.